Reported below is one T cell receptor (beta chain). How the authors handled the data: The assay estimated nucleated cells by amplifying reference gene primers. Sequencing used immunoSEQ multiplex PCR; TCRdb keeps in-frame clones, though not all of them. V and J calls plus clone size are reproduced from that table; the DNA served to infer D and trimming. Of about 190,000 clones listed, around 84% are singletons. This sample is drawn from a study of blood T cell repertoires in COVID-19. For the study at large: COVID-19 samples, acute and convalescent, were from the United States, Italy and Spain. In each case, the material was cDNA or gDNA derived from T cells, B-cell-depleted T cells, or PBMCs.

J gave up 0 bases and V 1 base, and 9 bases lay outside the gene matches. The CDR3 has 18 amino acids. Germline lookup yields CDR1 SEHNR and CDR2 FQNEAQ (reference sequence). The V call is TRBV7-9, the J call TRBJ2-3; 8 bases are shared with TRBD2. The specimen sequenced was peripheral blood. The sequence was obtained from a human donor in a cohort sampled during active COVID-19. The CDR3 DNA follows: TGTGCCAGCAGCTTAGGTTGGGTGGCGGGGGGAAGCACAGATACGCAGTATTTT. Amino acid sequence: CASSLGWVAGGSTDTQYF.